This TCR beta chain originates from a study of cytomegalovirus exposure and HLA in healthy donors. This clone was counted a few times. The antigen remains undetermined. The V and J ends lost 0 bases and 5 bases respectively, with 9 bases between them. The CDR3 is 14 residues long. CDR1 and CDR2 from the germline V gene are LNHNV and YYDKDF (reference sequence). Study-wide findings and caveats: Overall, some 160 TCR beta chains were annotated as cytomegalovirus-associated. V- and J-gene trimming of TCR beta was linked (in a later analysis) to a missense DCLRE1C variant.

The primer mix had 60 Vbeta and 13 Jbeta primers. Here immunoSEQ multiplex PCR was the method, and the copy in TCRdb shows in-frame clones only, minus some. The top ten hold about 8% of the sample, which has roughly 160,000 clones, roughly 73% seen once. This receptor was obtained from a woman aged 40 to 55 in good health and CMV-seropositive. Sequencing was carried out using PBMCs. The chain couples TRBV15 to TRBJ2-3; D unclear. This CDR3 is CATSRDPGLDTQYF. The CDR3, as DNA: TGTGCCACCAGCAGAGATCCCGGGTTAGATACGCAGTATTTT.